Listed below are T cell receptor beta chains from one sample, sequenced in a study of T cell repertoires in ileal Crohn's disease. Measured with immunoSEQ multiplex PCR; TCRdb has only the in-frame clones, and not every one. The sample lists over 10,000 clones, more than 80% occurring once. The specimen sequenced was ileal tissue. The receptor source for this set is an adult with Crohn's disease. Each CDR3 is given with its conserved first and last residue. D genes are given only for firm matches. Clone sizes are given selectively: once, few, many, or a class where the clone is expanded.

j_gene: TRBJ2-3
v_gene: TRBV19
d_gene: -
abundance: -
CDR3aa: CASSIDGGPGTDTQYF
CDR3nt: TGTGCCAGTAGTATCGACGGGGGGCCGGGGACAGATACGCAGTATTTT

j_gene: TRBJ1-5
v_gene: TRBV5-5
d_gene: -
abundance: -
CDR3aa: CASSPRRLDNQPQHF
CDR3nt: TGTGCCAGCAGCCCAAGGAGGCTAGACAATCAGCCCCAGCATTTT

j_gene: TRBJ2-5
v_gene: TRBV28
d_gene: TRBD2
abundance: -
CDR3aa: CASISGGETQYF
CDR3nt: TGTGCCAGCATCTCGGGAGGGGAGACCCAGTACTTC

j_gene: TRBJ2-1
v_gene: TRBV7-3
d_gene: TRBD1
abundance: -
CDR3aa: CASSSTGTEQFF
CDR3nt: TGTGCCAGCAGCTCGACAGGGACTGAGCAGTTCTTC

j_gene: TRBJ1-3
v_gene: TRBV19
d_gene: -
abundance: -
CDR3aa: CASSVNYPRRDSGNTIYF
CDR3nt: TGTGCCAGTAGTGTAAACTACCCCCGACGGGACTCTGGAAACACCATATATTTT

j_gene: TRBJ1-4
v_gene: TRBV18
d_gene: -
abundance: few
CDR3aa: CASSSAGNEKLFF
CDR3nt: TGTGCCAGCTCAAGTGCGGGGAATGAAAAACTGTTTTTT

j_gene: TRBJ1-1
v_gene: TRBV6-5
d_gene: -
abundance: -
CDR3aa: CASSYEGSDTEAFF
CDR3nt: TGTGCCAGCAGTTACGAGGGTAGCGACACTGAAGCTTTCTTT

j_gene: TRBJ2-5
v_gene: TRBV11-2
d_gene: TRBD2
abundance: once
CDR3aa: CASSMDVGRGPETQYF
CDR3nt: TGTGCCAGCAGCATGGACGTCGGGAGGGGCCCAGAGACCCAGTACTTC

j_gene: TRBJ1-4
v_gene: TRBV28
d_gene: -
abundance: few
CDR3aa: CASSFGSATNEKLFF
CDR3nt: TGTGCCAGCAGTTTTGGCTCCGCAACTAATGAAAAACTGTTTTTT

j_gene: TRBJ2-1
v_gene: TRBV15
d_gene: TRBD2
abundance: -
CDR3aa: CATSRSPSGGDEQFF
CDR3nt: TGTGCCACCAGCAGGTCCCCTAGCGGGGGCGATGAGCAGTTCTTC

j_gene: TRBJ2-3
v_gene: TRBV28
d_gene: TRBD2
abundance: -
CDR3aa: CASSFSGRTDTQYF
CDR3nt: TGTGCCAGCAGTTTTAGCGGGAGGACAGATACGCAGTATTTT